These 2 T cell receptor beta chains were all obtained from the same sample, sequenced in a study of neurological immune-mediated disorders (dated by TCRdb to between 2017 and 2020). Libraries came from 5' RACE. TCRdb records Illumina HiSeq 2500 as the sequencer. TCRdb itself trimmed the public reads at Q25 with fastp, ran MiXCR and retained productive beta chains. Duplicate CDR3 protein sequences are folded into a single record with the most common DNA and genes. The sample profile shows some 48,000 distinct CDR3 sequences; 20% to 25% of them were found once. Approximately 4.3% of the sample rests with the top ten. Per the publication, the time point label means: technical triplicate 3. Sequenced material: PBMCs. The receptor set was obtained from a man aged 60 to 75 with HTLV-1-associated myelopathy (HAM/TSP).

Many counts were recorded for this clonotype. The V call is TRBV6-6, the J call TRBJ2-2; D not certain. The V end lost 6 bases, the J end lost 0 bases, and 14 bases lay between the germline ends. CDR1 is MNHNY and CDR2 is SVGAGI in the germline V gene (reference sequence). This CDR3 region has 16 residues. Written as DNA, the CDR3 is TGTGCCAGCAGCCCCCGGGCAAATCCGAACACCGGGGAGCTGTTTTTT. This encodes CASSPRANPNTGELFF.

This clonotype was recorded many times. CDR3: CATGRGPGELFF. The CDR3, as DNA: TGTGCCACAGGACGGGGCCCCGGGGAGCTGTTTTTT. The chain couples TRBV7-9 to TRBJ2-2; D is tentatively TRBD1 or TRBD2 (5 bases each). Germline V gives CDR1 SEHNR, CDR2 FQNEAQ (reference sequence). The CDR3 is 12 residues long. Trimming shortened V by 10 bases and J by 6 bases, and 12 bases separated the two germline ends.